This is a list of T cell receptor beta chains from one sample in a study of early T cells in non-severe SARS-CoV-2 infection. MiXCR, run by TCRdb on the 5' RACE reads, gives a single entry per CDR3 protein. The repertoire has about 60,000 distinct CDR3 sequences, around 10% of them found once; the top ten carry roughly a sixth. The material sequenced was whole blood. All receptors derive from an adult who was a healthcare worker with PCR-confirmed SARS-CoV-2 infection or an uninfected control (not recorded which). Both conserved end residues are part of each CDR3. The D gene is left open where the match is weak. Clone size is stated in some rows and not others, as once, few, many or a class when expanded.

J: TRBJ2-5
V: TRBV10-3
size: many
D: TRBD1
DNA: TGTGCCATCAGTGACCAGGACAGGGGGCAAGAGACCCAGTACTTC
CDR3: CAISDQDRGQETQYF

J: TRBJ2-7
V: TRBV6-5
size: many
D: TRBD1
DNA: TGTGCCAGCAGTTACCAGGGACAGGGAGGCTACGAGCAGTACTTC
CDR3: CASSYQGQGGYEQYF

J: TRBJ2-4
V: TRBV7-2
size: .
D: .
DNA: TGTGCCTGCAGCCCCAGGGTAGCGGAAGCCAAAAACATTCAGTACTTC
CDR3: CACSPRVAEAKNIQYF

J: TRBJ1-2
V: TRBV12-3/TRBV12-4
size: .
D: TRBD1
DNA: TGTGCCAGCAGTCCCTCGGGACAGGGTAAACATGGCTACACCTTC
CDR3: CASSPSGQGKHGYTF

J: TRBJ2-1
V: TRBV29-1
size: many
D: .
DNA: TGCAGCGTTGAGGGAGGCGGGAACTACAATGAGCAGTTCTTC
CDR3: CSVEGGGNYNEQFF

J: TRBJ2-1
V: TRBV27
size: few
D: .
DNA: TGTGCCAGCAGTTTCGTTGGGCGGACGGCCCGCAATGAGCAGTTCTTC
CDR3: CASSFVGRTARNEQFF

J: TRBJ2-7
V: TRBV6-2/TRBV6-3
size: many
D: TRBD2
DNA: TGTGCCAGCAGTTACTCGCTTCGGACTAGCGGGAGCTACGAGCAGTACTTC
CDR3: CASSYSLRTSGSYEQYF

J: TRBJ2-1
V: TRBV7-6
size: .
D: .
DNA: TGTGCCAGCAGCTTAGGGGGGGTAATTGAGCAGTTCTTC
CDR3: CASSLGGVIEQFF

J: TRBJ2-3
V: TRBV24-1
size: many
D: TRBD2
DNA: TGTGCCATCGGGACTAGCGGCTTCACAGATACGCAGTATTTT
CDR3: CAIGTSGFTDTQYF

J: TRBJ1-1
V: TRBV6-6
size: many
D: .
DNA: TGTGCCAGCACCCTGGGAGGCGCTGAAGCTTTCTTT
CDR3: CASTLGGAEAFF

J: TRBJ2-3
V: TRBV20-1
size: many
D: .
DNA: TGCAGTGCTAGGCCGGTAGTAGCGATCACGCAGTATTTT
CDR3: CSARPVVAITQYF

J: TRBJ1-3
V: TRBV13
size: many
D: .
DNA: TGTGCCAGCAGCCCCCCACAGGGCCGAAACACCATATATTTT
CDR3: CASSPPQGRNTIYF

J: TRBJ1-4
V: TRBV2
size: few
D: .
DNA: TGTGCCAGCAGTTTGCGACAGACTAATGAAAAACTGTTTTTT
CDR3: CASSLRQTNEKLFF

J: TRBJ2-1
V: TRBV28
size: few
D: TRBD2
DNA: TGTGCCAGCAGTTTGCCGATGGCGGGACTAGCCTACAATGAGCAGTTCTTC
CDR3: CASSLPMAGLAYNEQFF

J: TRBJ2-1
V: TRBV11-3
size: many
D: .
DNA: TGTGCCAGCAGGGGAGGGGGCAATGAGCAGTTCTTC
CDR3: CASRGGGNEQFF

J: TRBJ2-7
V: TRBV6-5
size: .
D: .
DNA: TGTGCCAGCAGCCGCGCTTACAGGGTCCTATCCTACGAGCAGTACTTC
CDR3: CASSRAYRVLSYEQYF

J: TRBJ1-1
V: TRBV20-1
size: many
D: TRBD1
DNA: TGCAGTGCTAGAGGCGACAGGGACAACACTGAAGCTTTCTTT
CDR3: CSARGDRDNTEAFF

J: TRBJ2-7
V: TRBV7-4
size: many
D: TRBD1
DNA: TGTGCCAGCAGCTGGGAACGACCGGGACAGGATTACGAGCAGTACTTC
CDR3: CASSWERPGQDYEQYF

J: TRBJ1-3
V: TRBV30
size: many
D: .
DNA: TGTGCCTGGAGTGTGGGGGGCCCCTCTGGAAACACCATATATTTT
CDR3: CAWSVGGPSGNTIYF

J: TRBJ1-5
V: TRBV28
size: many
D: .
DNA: TGTGCCAGCAGAACTGGGGGCTTAGGCAATCAGCCCCAGCATTTT
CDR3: CASRTGGLGNQPQHF

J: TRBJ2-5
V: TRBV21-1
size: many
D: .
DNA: TGTGCCAGCAGCGGAGGGGAAGAGACCCAGTACTTC
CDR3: CASSGGEETQYF

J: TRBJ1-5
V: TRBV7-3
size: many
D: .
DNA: TGTGCCAGCAGCTTACGGACGACAGGTATGAGGGGCAATCAGCCCCAGCATTTT
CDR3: CASSLRTTGMRGNQPQHF

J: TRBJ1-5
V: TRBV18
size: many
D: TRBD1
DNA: TGTGCCAGCTCACCGTTCGGACAGGGCGATCAGCCCCAGCATTTT
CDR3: CASSPFGQGDQPQHF

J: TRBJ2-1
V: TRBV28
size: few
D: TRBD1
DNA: TGTGCCAGCACCCCGGGGACAGGTGCCACCAATGAGCAGTTCTTC
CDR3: CASTPGTGATNEQFF

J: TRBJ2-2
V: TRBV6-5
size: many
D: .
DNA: TGTGCCAGCAGCAGGGGACGACCGAACACCGGGGAGCTGTTTTTT
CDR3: CASSRGRPNTGELFF

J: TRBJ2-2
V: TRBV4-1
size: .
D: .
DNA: TGCGCCAGCAGCCCTAGGAGGGGTGGGGCCGGGGAGCTGTTTTTT
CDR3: CASSPRRGGAGELFF

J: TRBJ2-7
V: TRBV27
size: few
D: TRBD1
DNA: TGTGCCAGCAGAAGACAGGGTGGTTCCTACGAGCAGTACTTC
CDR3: CASRRQGGSYEQYF

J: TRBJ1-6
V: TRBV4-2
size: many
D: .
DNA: TGTGCCAGCAGACAGAGGACAGCAAATTCACCCCTCCACTTT
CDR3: CASRQRTANSPLHF

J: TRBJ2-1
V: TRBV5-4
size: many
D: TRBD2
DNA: TGTGCCAGCAGCCCGGGGACTAGCGGGCACAATGAGCAGTTCTTC
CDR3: CASSPGTSGHNEQFF

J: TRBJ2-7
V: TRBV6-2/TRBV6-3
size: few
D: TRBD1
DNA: TGTGCCAGCAGTTACTCGGGGACAGGCGGCGAGCAGTACTTC
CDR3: CASSYSGTGGEQYF

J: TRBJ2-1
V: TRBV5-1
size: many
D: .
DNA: TGCGCCAGCAGCCCTTGGTCAATGTCCCACAATGAGCAGTTCTTC
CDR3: CASSPWSMSHNEQFF

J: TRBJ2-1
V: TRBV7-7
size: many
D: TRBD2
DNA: TGTGCCAGCAGCCCGAGCGTTCTAGCGGGAGCAGACAATGAGCAGTTCTTC
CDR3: CASSPSVLAGADNEQFF